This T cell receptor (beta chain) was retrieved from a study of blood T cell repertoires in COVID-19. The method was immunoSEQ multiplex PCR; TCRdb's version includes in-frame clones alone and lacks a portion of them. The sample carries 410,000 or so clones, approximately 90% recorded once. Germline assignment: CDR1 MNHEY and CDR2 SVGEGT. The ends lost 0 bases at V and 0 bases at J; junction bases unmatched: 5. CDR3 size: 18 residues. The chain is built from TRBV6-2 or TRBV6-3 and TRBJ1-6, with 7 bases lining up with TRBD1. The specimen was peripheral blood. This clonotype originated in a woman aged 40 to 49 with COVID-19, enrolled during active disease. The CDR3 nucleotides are TGTGCCAGCAGTTACTCGGACAGGACATTCTCCTATAATTCACCCCTCCACTTT. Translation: CASSYSDRTFSYNSPLHF.